Sequencing of this TCR beta chain was carried out in a study of response to subunit inactivated influenza vaccine. TCRdb reanalysed the RT-PCR reads using MiXCR and keeps one entry per CDR3 protein. The sample gives some 190,000 distinct CDR3 sequences, 13% to 15% of which show up once; 26% is in the top ten. Study results and caveats: Only a handful of new T cells, the authors suggested, are recruited with each seasonal influenza vaccination.

Deletions cut 5 bases from V and 4 bases from J, with 14 bases between. The CDR3 is made up of 14 amino acids. Per germline, CDR1 MNHNS and CDR2 SASEGT. Notes on this clonotype: Its antigen is still unknown.

The chain employs TRBV6-1 and TRBJ1-1; TRBD1 is a possible D gene (6 bases). The starting material was CD8+ T cells sorted from PBMCs, obtained more than 4 days after vaccination. The TCR comes from a man aged 50 to 60 who received an inactivated influenza vaccine. DNA for the CDR3: TGTGCCAGCAGTCCGGGGCAGGGGTTCACTGAAGCTTTCTTT. Translating it yields CASSPGQGFTEAFF.